This TCR beta chain comes out of a study of blood T cell repertoires in COVID-19 (dated by TCRdb to the early 2020s). At the level of the whole study: Samples from collaborators originated in the United States, Italy and Spain and spanned both the acute and convalescent phases of COVID-19. The material from the prospective study consisted of cDNA or gDNA derived from T cells, B-cell-depleted T cells, or PBMCs. Deeply sampled blood TCRbeta repertoires from subjects exposed to, actively infected with, or recovered from COVID-19 were included in the dataset. The repertoires were released in a freely available public database meant as a resource for research on the immune response to SARS-CoV-2. The samples were drawn from two sources: the first 160 participants of the ongoing ImmuneRACE study, and 1,000 to 1,500 subjects contributed by 6 global collaborators. A de-identified subject ID, COVID-19 status, age in years and sex were almost always included in the sample metadata. Where available, HLA class I and class II types were taken from metadata supplied by the sample provider and were not determined by assay-based typing.

Of note for this clone: What this receptor recognizes is not known. One base away there is no much larger clone; base qualities are not given.

Points the paper makes about the study in general: The quantity of clinical and demographic metadata differed by source and by participant and was supplied without curation.

TCRbeta CDR3 regions were amplified from genomic DNA by means of the immunoSEQ Assay, a bias-controlled multiplex PCR. The original methods were these. Within the assay, amplification of reference gene primers was used to estimate how many nucleated cells each sample contained. To quantify the absolute abundance of each unique TCRbeta CDR3 rearrangement, sequence reads were collapsed and filtered. For each sample, productive Simpson clonality was calculated as the square root of Simpson's diversity index over productive rearrangements. TCRdb stores this immuneACCESS table with in-frame sequences only. Part of the clones is absent; in the studies checked, under half of the shortfall reflects unresolved V genes, and no reason is known for the rest. V, J and clone size derive from that table, while D and trimming were established from the DNA sequence. In this sample the table shows roughly 150,000 clones, 86% of which occur a single time. More than 3% of the sample lies in the top ten.

Collaborating institutions collected whole blood in K2EDTA tubes following their own protocols. Collaborator samples were shipped for TCRbeta analysis as frozen whole blood, isolated PBMCs, or DNA extracted from either sample type. Sample: peripheral blood. This sequence originates from a woman aged 65 to 85 with acute or convalescent COVID-19.

The nucleotide sequence reads TGCAGTGCTAGTACAGGCAACACCATATATTTT. Protein translation: CSASTGNTIYF. The chain couples TRBV20-1 to TRBJ1-3; the best D guess is TRBD1, with 5 bases matching. Counted from cysteine to phenylalanine, this CDR3 has 11 amino acids. This entry keeps only the CDR3 DNA: 33 bases, framed from base 1. The germline V gene encodes CDR1 DFQATT and CDR2 SNEGSKA (reference sequence). Deletion took 3 bases off V and 7 bases off J, with a span of 7 bases between the germline ends.